These T cell receptor beta chains were read from a single sample in a study of blood T cell repertoires in COVID-19. Sequencing used immunoSEQ multiplex PCR; TCRdb keeps in-frame clones, though not all of them. The table includes 280,000 or so clones, around 85% detected once. What was sequenced was PBMCs or T cells enriched from blood (not recorded which). These receptors came from a woman aged 40 to 50 who had recovered from COVID-19. CDR3s include the opening cysteine and the closing phenylalanine or tryptophan. The order of the fields is CDR3 protein, CDR3 DNA, D gene, V gene, clone size, J gene. A D gene is named only where the DNA matches it firmly. Not every row has a clone size; where given, it reads once, few, many or a size class.

CDR3aa: CATSRDPTVTYEQYF
CDR3nt: TGTGCCACCAGCAGAGATCCCACGGTTACCTACGAGCAGTACTTC
d_gene: NA
v_gene: TRBV15
abundance: NA
j_gene: TRBJ2-7

CDR3aa: CASSLDPQANEQFF
CDR3nt: TGCGCCAGCAGCTTGGATCCTCAGGCCAATGAGCAGTTCTTC
d_gene: NA
v_gene: TRBV5-1
abundance: NA
j_gene: TRBJ2-1

CDR3aa: CASSMVWTGIGYTF
CDR3nt: TGTGCCAGTAGTATGGTGTGGACAGGGATTGGCTACACCTTC
d_gene: TRBD1
v_gene: TRBV19
abundance: NA
j_gene: TRBJ1-2

CDR3aa: CASSLGAGWTNTEAFF
CDR3nt: TGTGCCAGCAGCTTAGGAGCAGGGTGGACGAACACTGAAGCTTTCTTT
d_gene: NA
v_gene: TRBV7-2
abundance: NA
j_gene: TRBJ1-1

CDR3aa: CASRQLGEGETQYF
CDR3nt: TGTGCCAGCAGACAACTAGGAGAGGGAGAGACCCAGTACTTC
d_gene: NA
v_gene: TRBV3-1/TRBV3-2
abundance: NA
j_gene: TRBJ2-5

CDR3aa: CASSPVQGSNQPQHF
CDR3nt: TGTGCCAGCAGCCCTGTTCAGGGGTCCAATCAGCCCCAGCATTTT
d_gene: NA
v_gene: TRBV7-9
abundance: NA
j_gene: TRBJ1-5

CDR3aa: CASSVVASGTVNEQFF
CDR3nt: TGTGCCAGCAGCGTAGTAGCTAGCGGGACCGTTAATGAGCAGTTCTTC
d_gene: TRBD2
v_gene: TRBV9
abundance: NA
j_gene: TRBJ2-1

CDR3aa: CASRRQGGYEQYF
CDR3nt: TGTGCCAGCCGAAGACAGGGGGGGTACGAGCAGTACTTC
d_gene: TRBD1
v_gene: TRBV28
abundance: NA
j_gene: TRBJ2-7

CDR3aa: CASSESRTEAFF
CDR3nt: TGTGCCAGCAGTGAATCTAGGACAGAAGCTTTCTTT
d_gene: NA
v_gene: TRBV2
abundance: once
j_gene: TRBJ1-1

CDR3aa: CASSLASRTSGMKYEQYF
CDR3nt: TGTGCCAGCAGCTTAGCTAGCCGGACTAGCGGGATGAAATACGAGCAGTACTTC
d_gene: TRBD2
v_gene: TRBV11-2
abundance: NA
j_gene: TRBJ2-7

CDR3aa: CASSQVGGLGANVLTF
CDR3nt: TGTGCCAGCAGCCAAGTGGGGGGGCTTGGGGCCAACGTCCTGACTTTC
d_gene: NA
v_gene: TRBV4-2
abundance: NA
j_gene: TRBJ2-6

CDR3aa: CASSLGAAGNTEAFF
CDR3nt: TGTGCCAGCAGCTTAGGGGCCGCGGGGAACACTGAAGCTTTCTTT
d_gene: NA
v_gene: TRBV7-8
abundance: NA
j_gene: TRBJ1-1

CDR3aa: CASSFLTQGGGTEAFF
CDR3nt: TGTGCCAGCAGTTTCTTAACCCAGGGGGGAGGCACTGAAGCTTTCTTT
d_gene: TRBD1
v_gene: TRBV28
abundance: NA
j_gene: TRBJ1-1

CDR3aa: CATLADRVWQPQHF
CDR3nt: TGTGCCACCCTCGCCGACAGGGTTTGGCAGCCCCAGCATTTT
d_gene: TRBD1
v_gene: TRBV6-5
abundance: once
j_gene: TRBJ1-5

CDR3aa: CASSYMTGAYNEQFF
CDR3nt: TGTGCCAGCAGCTATATGACAGGCGCCTACAATGAGCAGTTCTTC
d_gene: NA
v_gene: TRBV5-4
abundance: NA
j_gene: TRBJ2-1

CDR3aa: CATSEPWAETQYF
CDR3nt: TGTGCCACCAGTGAACCCTGGGCTGAGACCCAGTACTTC
d_gene: NA
v_gene: TRBV24-1
abundance: NA
j_gene: TRBJ2-5

CDR3aa: CASSRSRQELFF
CDR3nt: TGTGCCAGCAGCCGATCTCGACAGGAACTGTTTTTT
d_gene: NA
v_gene: TRBV6-5
abundance: NA
j_gene: TRBJ1-4

CDR3aa: CASSPDRGHTIYF
CDR3nt: TGTGCCAGCTCCCCGGACAGGGGACACACCATATATTTT
d_gene: TRBD1
v_gene: TRBV18
abundance: few
j_gene: TRBJ1-3

CDR3aa: CASSLRETQETQYF
CDR3nt: TGTGCCAGCAGTTTGCGGGAGACCCAGGAGACCCAGTACTTC
d_gene: TRBD2
v_gene: TRBV28
abundance: NA
j_gene: TRBJ2-5

CDR3aa: CASSLALAGVYEQYF
CDR3nt: TGTGCCAGCAGCTTAGCGCTCGCGGGAGTATACGAGCAGTACTTC
d_gene: TRBD2
v_gene: TRBV7-2
abundance: NA
j_gene: TRBJ2-7

CDR3aa: CASTLVSGAGYEQYF
CDR3nt: TGTGCCAGCACCTTGGTGAGCGGGGCTGGATACGAGCAGTACTTC
d_gene: TRBD2
v_gene: TRBV27
abundance: once
j_gene: TRBJ2-7

CDR3aa: CASSPEGLAGNLGGTDTQYF
CDR3nt: TGTGCCAGCAGCCCCGAGGGCCTAGCGGGGAACCTTGGTGGCACAGATACGCAGTATTTT
d_gene: TRBD2
v_gene: TRBV27
abundance: NA
j_gene: TRBJ2-3

CDR3aa: CASSLGPGRNSGALHF
CDR3nt: TGTGCCAGCAGCTTAGGCCCGGGGCGGAACTCGGGGGCCCTCCACTTT
d_gene: NA
v_gene: TRBV13
abundance: NA
j_gene: TRBJ1-6

CDR3aa: CASSTLGSSYNEQFF
CDR3nt: TGTGCCAGCAGCACCCTGGGGAGCTCCTACAATGAGCAGTTCTTC
d_gene: NA
v_gene: TRBV6-1
abundance: NA
j_gene: TRBJ2-1

CDR3aa: CASSRQIQGNTGELFF
CDR3nt: TGCGCCAGCAGCCGACAGATCCAGGGGAACACCGGGGAGCTGTTTTTT
d_gene: NA
v_gene: TRBV5-1
abundance: once
j_gene: TRBJ2-2

CDR3aa: CASSEKGQSSYEQYF
CDR3nt: TGTGCCAGCAGTGAAAAGGGACAGAGCTCCTACGAGCAGTACTTC
d_gene: TRBD1
v_gene: TRBV6-1
abundance: NA
j_gene: TRBJ2-7

CDR3aa: CASSLSIAVLAGDNEQFF
CDR3nt: TGTGCCAGCAGTTTATCGATAGCCGTATTAGCGGGGGACAATGAGCAGTTCTTC
d_gene: TRBD2
v_gene: TRBV27
abundance: NA
j_gene: TRBJ2-1

CDR3aa: CASSPERTGYDEQFF
CDR3nt: TGTGCCAGCTCACCAGAACGGACAGGGTACGATGAGCAGTTCTTC
d_gene: TRBD1
v_gene: TRBV18
abundance: NA
j_gene: TRBJ2-1

CDR3aa: CAGRTGRNYGYTF
CDR3nt: TGTGCCGGCCGAACAGGGCGTAACTATGGCTACACCTTC
d_gene: NA
v_gene: TRBV6-5
abundance: NA
j_gene: TRBJ1-2

CDR3aa: CASSSQGRNQPQHF
CDR3nt: TGTGCCAGCAGTTCTCAGGGGCGCAATCAGCCCCAGCATTTT
d_gene: NA
v_gene: TRBV28
abundance: NA
j_gene: TRBJ1-5

CDR3aa: CATTWRGSTDTQYF
CDR3nt: TGTGCCACAACTTGGAGGGGTAGCACAGATACGCAGTATTTT
d_gene: NA
v_gene: TRBV19
abundance: NA
j_gene: TRBJ2-3

CDR3aa: CASRARGTEAFF
CDR3nt: TGTGCCAGCAGGGCCCGTGGCACTGAAGCTTTCTTT
d_gene: NA
v_gene: TRBV11-3
abundance: NA
j_gene: TRBJ1-1

CDR3aa: CASSPRQGDGYEQYF
CDR3nt: TGTGCCAGCTCACCAAGGCAGGGGGACGGCTACGAGCAGTACTTC
d_gene: TRBD1
v_gene: TRBV18
abundance: NA
j_gene: TRBJ2-7

CDR3aa: CASRSLRDRGSGYGYTF
CDR3nt: TGTGCCAGCAGGTCACTCCGGGACAGAGGGTCGGGCTATGGCTACACCTTC
d_gene: TRBD1
v_gene: TRBV28
abundance: NA
j_gene: TRBJ1-2

CDR3aa: CASSYGHQGSTEAFF
CDR3nt: TGTGCCAGCAGTTACGGGCACCAGGGGAGCACTGAAGCTTTCTTT
d_gene: NA
v_gene: TRBV6-5
abundance: NA
j_gene: TRBJ1-1

CDR3aa: CASSPGGSASYEQYF
CDR3nt: TGTGCCAGCTCACCGGGTGGAAGCGCTTCCTACGAGCAGTACTTC
d_gene: NA
v_gene: TRBV18
abundance: NA
j_gene: TRBJ2-7

CDR3aa: CASSETGSGANVLTF
CDR3nt: TGTGCCAGCAGTGAAACTGGCTCTGGGGCCAACGTCCTGACTTTC
d_gene: NA
v_gene: TRBV5-4
abundance: NA
j_gene: TRBJ2-6

CDR3aa: CASSQDPGGMAEAFF
CDR3nt: TGCGCCAGCAGCCAAGATCCCGGGGGTATGGCTGAAGCTTTCTTT
d_gene: NA
v_gene: TRBV4-1
abundance: NA
j_gene: TRBJ1-1

CDR3aa: CASSLGSVSQNEQYF
CDR3nt: TGTGCCAGCAGCTTGGGGAGTGTTTCCCAAAACGAGCAGTACTTC
d_gene: NA
v_gene: TRBV5-6
abundance: NA
j_gene: TRBJ2-7

CDR3aa: CASSEAGGVDTQYF
CDR3nt: TGTGCCAGCAGTGAGGCAGGGGGCGTAGATACGCAGTATTTT
d_gene: TRBD1
v_gene: TRBV6-1
abundance: NA
j_gene: TRBJ2-3

CDR3aa: CASRLDSSGANVLTF
CDR3nt: TGTGCCAGCAGACTCGACAGCTCTGGGGCCAACGTCCTGACTTTC
d_gene: NA
v_gene: TRBV6-5
abundance: NA
j_gene: TRBJ2-6

CDR3aa: CASSRPEREKLFF
CDR3nt: TGTGCCAGCAGCCGACCGGAGAGGGAAAAACTGTTTTTT
d_gene: NA
v_gene: TRBV7-2
abundance: NA
j_gene: TRBJ1-4

CDR3aa: CASSPLAGAYYF
CDR3nt: TGTGCCAGTAGTCCTCTAGCGGGAGCGTATTACTTC
d_gene: TRBD2
v_gene: TRBV19
abundance: NA
j_gene: TRBJ2-4

CDR3aa: CASSSRGGQTNTEAFF
CDR3nt: TGCGCCAGCAGCTCACGCGGGGGCCAGACGAACACTGAAGCTTTCTTT
d_gene: NA
v_gene: TRBV5-1
abundance: NA
j_gene: TRBJ1-1

CDR3aa: CASSPPQGGSNEKLFF
CDR3nt: TGTGCCAGCTCACCACCGCAGGGGGGATCTAATGAAAAACTGTTTTTT
d_gene: TRBD1
v_gene: TRBV18
abundance: NA
j_gene: TRBJ1-4

CDR3aa: CASSIPRGRPGREQFF
CDR3nt: TGTGCCAGTAGTATCCCCCGCGGGAGACCCGGAAGGGAGCAGTTCTTC
d_gene: TRBD2
v_gene: TRBV19
abundance: once
j_gene: TRBJ2-1

CDR3aa: CASSEWTGLSYEQYF
CDR3nt: TGCGCCAGCAGCGAATGGACAGGCTTGTCCTACGAGCAGTACTTC
d_gene: TRBD1
v_gene: TRBV5-1
abundance: few
j_gene: TRBJ2-7